These T cell receptor beta chains were read from a single sample in a study of lymphopenia after photon versus proton radiotherapy. TCRdb's table, derived via immunoSEQ multiplex PCR, lists solely in-frame clones and lacks some. This sample has 25,000 to 35,000 clones; 85% to 95% occur once, and the top ten carry around 0.67%. Specimen: peripheral blood, collected from a patient treated with photon-based radiotherapy. The source of these receptors is a woman aged 45-60 years with cholangiocarcinoma. CDR3s include the opening cysteine and the closing phenylalanine or tryptophan. The D gene is left open where the match is weak. Part of the rows lack a size; the others show once, few, many or a class for expanded clones.

J gene: TRBJ2-7; V gene: TRBV7-2; clone size: -; D gene: -; CDR3 protein: CASSLARTAYYEQYF; CDR3 DNA: TGTGCCAGCAGCTTAGCACGGACAGCCTACTACGAGCAGTACTTC
J gene: TRBJ1-3; V gene: TRBV18; clone size: -; D gene: -; CDR3 protein: CASSPSMIGNTIYF; CDR3 DNA: TGTGCCAGCTCACCGTCGATGATTGGAAACACCATATATTTT
J gene: TRBJ2-2; V gene: TRBV21-1; clone size: -; D gene: -; CDR3 protein: CASSKRGGLNTGELFF; CDR3 DNA: TGTGCCAGCAGCAAAAGGGGGGGCTTGAACACCGGGGAGCTGTTTTTT
J gene: TRBJ1-1; V gene: TRBV29-1; clone size: -; D gene: -; CDR3 protein: CSVEGMNTEAFF; CDR3 DNA: TGCAGCGTCGAAGGGATGAACACTGAAGCTTTCTTT
J gene: TRBJ1-1; V gene: TRBV6-4; clone size: -; D gene: TRBD1; CDR3 protein: CASRDRGLRCTEAFF; CDR3 DNA: TGTGCCAGCAGGGACAGGGGGCTTCGTTGCACTGAAGCTTTCTTT
J gene: TRBJ1-3; V gene: TRBV7-6; clone size: -; D gene: -; CDR3 protein: CASSLAVGGNAGNTIYF; CDR3 DNA: TGTGCCAGCAGCTTAGCCGTGGGGGGAAATGCTGGAAACACCATATATTTT
J gene: TRBJ1-1; V gene: TRBV19; clone size: once; D gene: TRBD1; CDR3 protein: CASSPRTGGVSRWTEAFF; CDR3 DNA: TGTGCCAGTAGTCCCCGGACAGGGGGCGTAAGTAGATGGACTGAAGCTTTCTTT
J gene: TRBJ2-5; V gene: TRBV18; clone size: once; D gene: TRBD2; CDR3 protein: CASSPFRDYRDGTQYF; CDR3 DNA: TGTGCCAGCTCACCTTTCCGGGACTACCGCGATGGGACCCAGTACTTC
J gene: TRBJ2-6; V gene: TRBV10-2; clone size: -; D gene: -; CDR3 protein: CASSEIGANALTF; CDR3 DNA: TGCGCCAGCAGTGAAATTGGGGCCAACGCCCTGACTTTC
J gene: TRBJ1-1; V gene: TRBV6-5; clone size: -; D gene: -; CDR3 protein: CATLWRGREAFF; CDR3 DNA: TGTGCCACCCTTTGGCGGGGTCGTGAAGCTTTCTTT
J gene: TRBJ2-7; V gene: TRBV6-5; clone size: -; D gene: TRBD2; CDR3 protein: CASSYSSGGSYEQYF; CDR3 DNA: TGTGCCAGCAGTTACTCATCGGGGGGGTCCTACGAGCAGTACTTC
J gene: TRBJ1-5; V gene: TRBV19; clone size: -; D gene: -; CDR3 protein: CASSIVSGLGNQPQHF; CDR3 DNA: TGTGCCAGTAGTATAGTTTCAGGGTTGGGCAATCAGCCCCAGCATTTT
J gene: TRBJ2-3; V gene: TRBV18; clone size: -; D gene: -; CDR3 protein: CASSDRDPSTDTQYF; CDR3 DNA: TGTGCCAGCTCCGACCGGGATCCTAGCACAGATACGCAGTATTTT
J gene: TRBJ1-1; V gene: TRBV11-2; clone size: -; D gene: -; CDR3 protein: CASSLYPIKVVWTEAFF; CDR3 DNA: TGTGCCAGCAGCTTATACCCAATCAAGGTGGTCTGGACTGAAGCTTTCTTT
J gene: TRBJ1-2; V gene: TRBV19; clone size: -; D gene: TRBD1; CDR3 protein: CAVSGQGAHGYTF; CDR3 DNA: TGTGCCGTCTCGGGACAGGGGGCCCATGGCTACACCTTC
J gene: TRBJ1-1; V gene: TRBV6-1; clone size: -; D gene: -; CDR3 protein: CASSETGLPNTEAFF; CDR3 DNA: TGTGCCAGCAGTGAAACGGGACTGCCGAACACTGAAGCTTTCTTT
J gene: TRBJ1-1; V gene: TRBV4-3; clone size: -; D gene: TRBD1; CDR3 protein: CASSQDSGTGGWKTEAFF; CDR3 DNA: TGCGCCAGCAGCCAAGATTCCGGGACAGGGGGATGGAAAACTGAAGCTTTCTTT
J gene: TRBJ2-6; V gene: TRBV4-3; clone size: few; D gene: -; CDR3 protein: CASSQGVKGFWANVLTF; CDR3 DNA: TGCGCCAGCAGCCAAGGCGTAAAGGGGTTCTGGGCCAACGTCCTGACTTTC
J gene: TRBJ2-1; V gene: TRBV7-2; clone size: -; D gene: TRBD1; CDR3 protein: CASSFRDRIYNEQFF; CDR3 DNA: TGTGCCAGCAGCTTCCGGGACAGGATCTACAATGAGCAGTTCTTC
J gene: TRBJ2-3; V gene: TRBV4-3; clone size: -; D gene: TRBD2; CDR3 protein: CASSPRVAGVSTDTQYF; CDR3 DNA: TGCGCCAGCAGCCCCCGGGTAGCGGGGGTTAGCACAGATACGCAGTATTTT